This entry describes one T cell receptor (beta chain). There is no known antigen for this receptor. No much larger clone is present one base from it, and per-base qualities are unavailable. From the cysteine through the phenylalanine, the CDR3 covers 15 amino acids. Of the read, only the CDR3 DNA is kept; its 45 bases are in frame from base 1. V and J are truncated by 1 base and 6 bases respectively, leaving an intervening sequence of 15 bases. Taken from the germline V gene (reference sequence), the CDR1 and CDR2 loops are LGHDT and YNNKEL. This sample is drawn from a study of blood T cell repertoires in COVID-19 (dated by TCRdb to the early 2020s). For the wider study: Samples covering the acute and convalescent phases of COVID-19 were provided by collaborators in the United States, Italy and Spain. The repertoires were released in a freely available public database meant as a resource for research on the immune response to SARS-CoV-2. A de-identified subject ID, COVID-19 status, age in years and sex were almost always included in the sample metadata. Where HLA class I and class II types were available, the types were taken from metadata supplied by the sample provider, not from assay-based typing. The prospective study material was composed of cDNA or gDNA derived from T cells, B-cell-depleted T cells, or PBMCs. The dataset comprised deeply sampled blood TCRbeta repertoires from subjects exposed to, actively infected with, or recovered from COVID-19. Samples were obtained from the ongoing ImmuneRACE study (first 160 participants) and from about 1,300 subjects provided by 6 global collaborators. General findings and caveats noted by the study authors: The quantity of clinical and demographic metadata differed by source and by participant and was supplied without curation.

TCRbeta CDR3 regions were amplified from genomic DNA using the immunoSEQ Assay, a bias-controlled multiplex PCR. The study's own analysis went as follows. Within the assay, amplification of reference gene primers was used to estimate how many nucleated cells each sample contained. Sequence reads were collapsed and filtered to measure the absolute abundance of every unique TCRbeta CDR3 rearrangement. For each sample, productive Simpson clonality was calculated by taking the square root of Simpson's diversity index across productive rearrangements. Entries here come from immuneACCESS through TCRdb and include only in-frame sequences with V and J called. Some clones fail to appear in such tables; in the studies checked, an unresolved V gene covers under half of the shortfall, and the cause of the remainder is unknown. D and trimming come from the DNA, and the V and J calls and clone size come from that table. Here the sample has about 48,000 clones; 77% occur a single time. The top ten clonotypes cover around 20% of the sample.

The collaborating institutions used their own protocols to collect whole blood in K2EDTA tubes. For TCRbeta analysis, collaborator samples were shipped as frozen whole blood, as isolated PBMCs, or as DNA extracted from either sample type. The sequence derives from a human donor with active or convalescent COVID-19. The donor label of this sample is uncertain. Here the chain combines TRBV3-1 (or the pseudogene TRBV3-2) and TRBJ1-1; 6 matching bases give a weak D call of TRBD1. The sequencing input was peripheral blood. The DNA sequence is given as TGTGCCAGCAGCCAAGGGACGACAGGTAACCCTGAAGCTTTCTTT. Translated, this gives CASSQGTTGNPEAFF.